This note documents a single T cell receptor (beta chain) sequence. The antigen remains unidentified. The source of the sample is a study of T cells in Graves' hyperthyroidism and ophthalmopathy. Study summary: Specimen type is peripheral blood, collected at initial diagnosis prior to any treatment.

The ends were cut back, 4 bases at V and 2 bases at J, with 12 bases in the middle. Germline V gives CDR1 SGHRS, CDR2 YFSETQ. The CDR3 loop spans 14 amino acids. Amplification of TCR beta CDR3 regions used RNA as the template. During a first-round RT-PCR of the TCR CDR3, the HTBI primer set was used. TCRdb itself ran the multiplex PCR reads through MiXCR, one entry per CDR3 protein. The sample contains about 290,000 distinct CDR3 sequences, approximately 12% of which appear only once. Study-wide results and caveats: Ophthalmopathy was told apart from stable hyperthyroidism by a 13 V-J model. Within blood appeared most thyroid clonotypes that had expanded above 0.001.

Sequenced material: blood. The chain joins TRBV5-1 to TRBJ2-5; D is unresolved. This TCR derives from a woman aged 25 to 39 with Graves' hyperthyroidism that later progressed to Graves' ophthalmopathy. The CDR3 nucleotides read TGCGCCAGCAGCCAAATAGCTAATCAAGAGACCCAGTACTTC. It specifies CASSQIANQETQYF.